This section outlines one T cell receptor beta chain sequence together with its context. One base away lies a much larger clone, so this may be a sequencing read error. A read error is likely, as this CDR3 ends without the conserved phenylalanine or tryptophan. Documented time point: newly diagnosed GD, antithyroid drugs for less than 3 months. From PBMCs, RNA was extracted and then used to make the TCR library. These data belong to a study of regulatory T cells in long-lasting Graves disease. Through Arm-PCR of CDR3 regions and iRepertoire HTBI primers, TCR beta libraries were built. In TCRdb, the multiplex PCR reads were re-called with MiXCR into one record per CDR3 protein. The sample lists 350,000 to 500,000 distinct CDR3 sequences, less than 15% occurring once. The CDR3 covers 14 residues. Germline-derived CDR1 and CDR2 are SGHRS and YFSETQ. V was trimmed by 3 bases and J by 1 base, leaving 11 bases between them.

These data also formed part of another study, on T cells in Graves' hyperthyroidism and ophthalmopathy.

This clonotype originated in a woman between 45 and 65 years old with Graves disease. The starting material was peripheral blood mononuclear cells (PBMCs), obtained at new diagnosis, from a patient treated with antithyroid drugs. This sequence joins TRBV5-1 and TRBJ2-7; no clear D gene. The chain's CDR3 is CASSSAERSYEQYL. The CDR3 DNA follows: TGCGCCAGCAGCTCGGCGGAGAGATCCTACGAGCAGTACCTC.